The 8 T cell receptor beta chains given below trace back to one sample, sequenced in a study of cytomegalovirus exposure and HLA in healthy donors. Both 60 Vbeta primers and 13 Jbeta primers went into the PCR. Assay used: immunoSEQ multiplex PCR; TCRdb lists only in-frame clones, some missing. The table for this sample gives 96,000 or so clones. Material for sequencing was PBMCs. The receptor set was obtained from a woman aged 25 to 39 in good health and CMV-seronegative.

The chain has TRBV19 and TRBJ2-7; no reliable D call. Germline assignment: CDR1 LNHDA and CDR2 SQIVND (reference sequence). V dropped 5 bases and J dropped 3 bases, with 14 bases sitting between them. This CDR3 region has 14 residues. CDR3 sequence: CASSVRHQSYEQYF. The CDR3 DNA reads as TGTGCCAGTAGTGTGCGACACCAGAGCTACGAGCAGTACTTC.

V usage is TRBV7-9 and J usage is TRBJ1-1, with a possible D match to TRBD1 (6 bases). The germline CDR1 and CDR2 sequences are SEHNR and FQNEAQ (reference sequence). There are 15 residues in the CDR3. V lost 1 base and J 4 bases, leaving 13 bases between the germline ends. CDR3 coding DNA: TGTGCCAGCAGCTTAGAGGGAGGGGGGACCACTGAAGCTTTCTTT. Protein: CASSLEGGGTTEAFF.

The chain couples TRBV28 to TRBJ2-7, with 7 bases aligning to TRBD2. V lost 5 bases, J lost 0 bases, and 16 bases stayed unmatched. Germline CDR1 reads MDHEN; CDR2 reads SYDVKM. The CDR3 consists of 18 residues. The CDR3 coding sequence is TGTGCCAGCAGTCCACCAGTCTATAGACGGACTAGCTCCTACGAGCAGTACTTC. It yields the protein CASSPPVYRRTSSYEQYF.

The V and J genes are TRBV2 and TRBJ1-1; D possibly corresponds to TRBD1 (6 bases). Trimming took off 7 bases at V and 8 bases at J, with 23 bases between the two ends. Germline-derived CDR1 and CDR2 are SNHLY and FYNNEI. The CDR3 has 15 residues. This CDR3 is CASIQVLQGFAEAFF. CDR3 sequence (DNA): TGTGCCAGCATTCAGGTGTTACAGGGTTTTGCGGAAGCTTTCTTT.

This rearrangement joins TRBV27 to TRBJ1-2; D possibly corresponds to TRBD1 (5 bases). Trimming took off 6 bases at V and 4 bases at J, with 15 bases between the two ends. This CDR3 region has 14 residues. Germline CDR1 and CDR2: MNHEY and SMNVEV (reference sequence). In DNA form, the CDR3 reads TGTGCCAGCAGACCGATGGGAGGGACCTATGGCTACACCTTC. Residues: CASRPMGGTYGYTF.

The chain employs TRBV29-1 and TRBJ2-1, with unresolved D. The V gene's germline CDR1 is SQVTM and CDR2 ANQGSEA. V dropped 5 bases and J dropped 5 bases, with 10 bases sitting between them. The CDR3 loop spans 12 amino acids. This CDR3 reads CSVTPGDNEQFF. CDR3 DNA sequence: TGCAGCGTTACCCCAGGCGACAATGAGCAGTTCTTC.

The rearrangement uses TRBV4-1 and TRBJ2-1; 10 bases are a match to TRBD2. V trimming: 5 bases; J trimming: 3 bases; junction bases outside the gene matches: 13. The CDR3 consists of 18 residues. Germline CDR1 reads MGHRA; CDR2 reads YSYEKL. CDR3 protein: CASSYRPLASGGYNEQFF. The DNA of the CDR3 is TGCGCCAGCAGCTATAGACCCTTGGCTAGCGGGGGCTACAATGAGCAGTTCTTC.

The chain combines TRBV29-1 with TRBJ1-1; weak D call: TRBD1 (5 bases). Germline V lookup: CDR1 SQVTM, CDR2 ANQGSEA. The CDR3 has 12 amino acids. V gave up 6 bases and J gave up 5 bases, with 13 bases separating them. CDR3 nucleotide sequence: TGCAGCGTAGAGGGGAGGGGAACTGAAGCTTTCTTT. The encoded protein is CSVEGRGTEAFF. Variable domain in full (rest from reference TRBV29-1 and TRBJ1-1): SAVISQKPSRDICQRGTSLTIQCQVDSQVTMMFWYRQQPGQSLTLIATANQGSEATYESGFVIDKFPISRPNLTFSTLTVSNMSPEDSSIYLCSVEGRGTEAFFGQGTRLTVV.